This T cell receptor beta chain came from a study of identical twins. Findings and limits, study-wide: Out-of-frame alpha sequences shared by twins were enriched for low generation probability.

A note on this clonotype: Its antigen remains unidentified.

The ends were cut back, 4 bases at V and 4 bases at J, with 20 bases in the middle. The CDR3 is made up of 16 amino acids. Germline CDR1 reads MNHEY; CDR2 reads SVGEGT. Addition of a universal primer site occurred through template switching, and cDNA carried unique molecular identifiers. TCRdb itself ran the 5' RACE reads through MiXCR, one entry per CDR3 protein. Here the sample spans about 690,000 distinct CDR3 sequences, less than 25% being singletons. A further study also used this sample, focusing on T cells expressing NK-cell markers. That report adds: Out of eight donors sequenced, seven tested HCMV-seropositive and the remaining one seronegative. Of CD8+ T cells, about 1.0-7.5% belonged to dominant NKG2C+ clonotypes in six or seven donors.

What was sequenced was PBMCs. V and J are TRBV6-2 or TRBV6-3 and TRBJ2-7, with a tentative D call TRBD1 (6 bases). This clonotype originated in a woman aged 18 to 35 in good health. CDR3 sequence (DNA): TGTGCCAGCAGTTCACGTCCCCGCGGACAGCATTACGAGCAGTACTTC. Translation: CASSSRPRGQHYEQYF.